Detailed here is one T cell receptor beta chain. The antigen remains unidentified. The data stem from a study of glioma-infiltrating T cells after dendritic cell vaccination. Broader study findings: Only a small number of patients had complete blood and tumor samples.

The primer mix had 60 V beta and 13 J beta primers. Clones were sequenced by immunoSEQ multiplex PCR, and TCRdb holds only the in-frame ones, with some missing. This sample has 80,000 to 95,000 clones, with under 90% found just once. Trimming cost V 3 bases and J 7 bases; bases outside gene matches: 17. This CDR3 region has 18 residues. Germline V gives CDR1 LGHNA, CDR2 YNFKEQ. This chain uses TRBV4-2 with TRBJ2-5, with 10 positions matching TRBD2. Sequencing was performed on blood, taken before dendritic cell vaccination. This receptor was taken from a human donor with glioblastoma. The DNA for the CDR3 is TGTGCCAGCAGCCAGGACAGCCTACTAGCGGGGATCGCGGGGACCCAGTACTTC. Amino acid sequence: CASSQDSLLAGIAGTQYF.